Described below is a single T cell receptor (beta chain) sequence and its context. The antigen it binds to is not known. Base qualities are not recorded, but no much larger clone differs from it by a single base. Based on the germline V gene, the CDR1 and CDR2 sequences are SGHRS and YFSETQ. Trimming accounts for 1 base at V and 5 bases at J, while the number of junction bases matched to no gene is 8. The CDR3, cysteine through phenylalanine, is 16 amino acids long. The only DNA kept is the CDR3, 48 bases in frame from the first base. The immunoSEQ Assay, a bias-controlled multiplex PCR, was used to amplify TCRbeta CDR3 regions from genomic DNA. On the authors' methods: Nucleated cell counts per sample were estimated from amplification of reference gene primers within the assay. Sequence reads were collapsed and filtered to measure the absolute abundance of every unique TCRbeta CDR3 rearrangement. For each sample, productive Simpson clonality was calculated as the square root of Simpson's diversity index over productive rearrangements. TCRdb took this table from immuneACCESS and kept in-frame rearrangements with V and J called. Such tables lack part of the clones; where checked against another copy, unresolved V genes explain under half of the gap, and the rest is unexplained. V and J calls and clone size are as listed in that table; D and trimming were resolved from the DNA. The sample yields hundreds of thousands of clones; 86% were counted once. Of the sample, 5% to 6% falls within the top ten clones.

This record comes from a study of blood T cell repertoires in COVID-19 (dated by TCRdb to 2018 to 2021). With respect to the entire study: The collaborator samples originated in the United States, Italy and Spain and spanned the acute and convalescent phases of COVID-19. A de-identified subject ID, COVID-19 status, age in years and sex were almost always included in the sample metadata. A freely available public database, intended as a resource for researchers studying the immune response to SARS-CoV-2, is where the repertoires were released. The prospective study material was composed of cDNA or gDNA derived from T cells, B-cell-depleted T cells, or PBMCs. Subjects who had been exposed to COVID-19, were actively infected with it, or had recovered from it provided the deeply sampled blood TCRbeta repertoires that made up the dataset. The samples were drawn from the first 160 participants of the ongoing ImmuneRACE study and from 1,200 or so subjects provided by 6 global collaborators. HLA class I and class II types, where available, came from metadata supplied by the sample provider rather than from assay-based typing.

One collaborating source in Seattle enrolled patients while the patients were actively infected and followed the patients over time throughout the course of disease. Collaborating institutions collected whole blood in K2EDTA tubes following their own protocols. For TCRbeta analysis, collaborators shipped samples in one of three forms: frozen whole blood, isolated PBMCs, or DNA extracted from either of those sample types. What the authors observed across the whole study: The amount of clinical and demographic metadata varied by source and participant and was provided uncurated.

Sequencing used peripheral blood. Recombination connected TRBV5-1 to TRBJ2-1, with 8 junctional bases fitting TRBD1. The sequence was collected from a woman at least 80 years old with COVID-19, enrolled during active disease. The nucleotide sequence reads TGCGCCAGCAGCTTGTTTGTGGGACAGGCTAACAATGAGCAGTTCTTC. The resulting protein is CASSLFVGQANNEQFF.